This T cell receptor (beta chain) appears in the sequencing data of a study of cytomegalovirus exposure and HLA in healthy donors. Comments on this clone: The antigen remains undetermined.

CDR1 is MNHEY and CDR2 is SMNVEV in the germline V gene (reference sequence). This CDR3 comprises 12 residues. V was cut by 3 bases and J by 6 bases, with 6 bases left in between. 13 Jbeta primers and 60 Vbeta primers were used for the PCR. Clones were read by immunoSEQ multiplex PCR, and TCRdb kept only the in-frame ones, dropping some. The top ten hold 1.5% of the sample, which has about 160,000 clones, roughly 88% seen once. Findings and limits, study-wide: Immune exposure information comprised only CMV serostatus. In vitro confirmation showed a few CMV-associated chains to be CMV antigen specific.

The chain uses TRBV27 and TRBJ1-5; D not resolved. The source is a woman aged 18 to 35 in good health and CMV-seronegative. Sequencing was performed on PBMCs. The CDR3 coding sequence is TGTGCCAGCAGTTTCCCCGGTCAGCCCCAGCATTTT. This translates into CASSFPGQPQHF.